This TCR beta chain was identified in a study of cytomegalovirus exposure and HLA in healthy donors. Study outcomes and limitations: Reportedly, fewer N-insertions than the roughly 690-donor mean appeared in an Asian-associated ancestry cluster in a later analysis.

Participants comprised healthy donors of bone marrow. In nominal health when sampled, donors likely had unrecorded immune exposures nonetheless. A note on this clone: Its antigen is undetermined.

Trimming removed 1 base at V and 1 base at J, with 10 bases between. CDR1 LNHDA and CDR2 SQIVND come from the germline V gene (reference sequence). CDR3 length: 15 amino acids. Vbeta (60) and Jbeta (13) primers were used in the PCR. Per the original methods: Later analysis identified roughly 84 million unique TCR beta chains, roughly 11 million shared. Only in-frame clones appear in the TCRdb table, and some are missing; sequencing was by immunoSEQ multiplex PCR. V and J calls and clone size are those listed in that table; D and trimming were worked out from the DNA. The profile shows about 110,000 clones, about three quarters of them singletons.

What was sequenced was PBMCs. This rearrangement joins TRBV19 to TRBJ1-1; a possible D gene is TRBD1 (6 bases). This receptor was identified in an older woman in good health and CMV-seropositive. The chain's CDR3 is CASSIVRGANTEAFF. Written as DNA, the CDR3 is TGTGCCAGTAGTATAGTCAGGGGTGCGAACACTGAAGCTTTCTTT.